A single TCR beta chain is shown here with its context. Participants came from roughly 25 US areas, aged about 18 to 89 years. The sample originates from a study of blood T cell repertoires in COVID-19. Study details: Both acute and convalescent COVID-19 samples were obtained from the United States, Italy and Spain. PBMCs, B-cell-depleted T cells, or T cells were the source of the cDNA or gDNA that made up the material.

V was trimmed by 2 bases and J by 6 bases, leaving 7 bases between them. Germline V gene sequence: CDR1 SGHAT, CDR2 FQNNGV. This CDR3 is 12 amino acids long. Per the study methods: Reference gene primer amplification gave estimated nucleated cell counts. Assay: immunoSEQ multiplex PCR; the TCRdb copy retains only in-frame clones and omits some. That table is the source of V, J and clone size, and D and trimming were worked out from the DNA. The sample has about 310,000 clones; almost 90% are singletons. This TCR came from a woman between 18 and 29 years old with acute COVID-19. The chain recombines TRBV11-2 with TRBJ1-1; D possibly corresponds to TRBD1 (5 bases). The source material was PBMCs or T cells enriched from blood (not recorded which). CDR3 nucleotide sequence: TGTGCCAGCAGCTTATGGGGGGCTGAAGCTTTCTTT. Translation gives CASSLWGAEAFF.